This T cell receptor (beta chain) was captured by sequencing in a study of cytomegalovirus exposure and HLA in healthy donors. V lost 0 bases, J lost 6 bases, and 9 bases lay in between. In germline, CDR1 is SGHDT, CDR2 YYEEEE. The CDR3 length is 14 residues. This clone was observed a handful of times. The PCR was carried out with 60 Vbeta primers and 13 Jbeta primers. Generated by immunoSEQ multiplex PCR, the TCRdb table keeps only in-frame clones and is missing some. The sample includes roughly 120,000 clones, just over 15% of them seen just once. Source material: PBMCs. This chain uses TRBV5-6 with TRBJ2-2; tentatively, D is TRBD1 (5 bases). The clonotype originates from a woman aged 18-35 years in good health and CMV-seronegative. In DNA form, the CDR3 reads TGTGCCAGCAGCTTGGAAAGGGGCCCCGGGGAGCTGTTTTTT. Residues: CASSLERGPGELFF.